The rows below give T cell receptor beta chains drawn from one sample of a study of shared clonotypes between healthy human individuals. The data were produced by immunoSEQ multiplex PCR, yet TCRdb's version contains in-frame clones alone and is incomplete. The data show 550,000 to 700,000 clones, approximately 73% seen once. Sequencing was carried out using memory CD4+ T cells sorted from blood. The receptors were gathered from a woman younger than 45 in good health. The CDR3 runs from the conserved cysteine through the conserved F or W. Fields, in order: D gene, clone size, V gene, CDR3 length, J gene, CDR3 DNA, CDR3 protein. A D gene is named only where the DNA matches it firmly. Clone size appears in some rows only: once, few, many, or a class for an expanded clone.

>-|-|TRBV30|12|TRBJ2-7
TGTGCCTGGAGTGTAAACCAGCGCGAGCAGTACTTC
CAWSVNQREQYF
>-|-|TRBV30|11|TRBJ2-1
TGTGCCTGGAGAAACTACAATGAGCAGTTCTTC
CAWRNYNEQFF
>-|-|TRBV11-3|13|TRBJ1-1
TGTGCCAGCAGCTTAGTCGTGGCAGCTGAAGCTTTCTTT
CASSLVVAAEAFF
>TRBD2|-|TRBV11-2|16|TRBJ2-2
TGTGCCAGCAGCTTATTGGCGGGAGGGAACACCGGGGAGCTGTTTTTT
CASSLLAGGNTGELFF
>-|-|TRBV20-1|10|TRBJ2-3
TGCAGTTTCGGCCGGGATACGCAGTATTTT
CSFGRDTQYF
>-|-|TRBV19|15|TRBJ1-2
TGTGCCAGTAGTGATTCAGGGGCAGGAGACTATGGCTACACCTTC
CASSDSGAGDYGYTF
>-|many|TRBV19|15|TRBJ1-2
TGTGCCAGTAGTCCCCAGTTTGGGCAGGGTGCTGGCTACACCTTC
CASSPQFGQGAGYTF
>-|-|TRBV5-4|13|TRBJ2-1
TGTGCCAGCAGCTTGTGGCAGGAGAGTGAGCAGTTCTTC
CASSLWQESEQFF
>-|few|TRBV20-1|10|TRBJ1-1
TGCAGTGCTGGTCACACTGAAGCTTTCTTT
CSAGHTEAFF
>TRBD1|-|TRBV5-1|15|TRBJ2-2
TGCGCCAGCGGGGCCTCAGGGGGAAGTACCGGGGAGCTGTTTTTT
CASGASGGSTGELFF
>TRBD2|-|TRBV6-1|15|TRBJ2-1
TGTGCCAGCAGTGAAGTCCCGGGAGGGAATAAGGAGCAGTTCTTC
CASSEVPGGNKEQFF
>TRBD1|-|TRBV5-1|14|TRBJ1-3
TGCGCCAGCAGCCCCGGGACAGCCGTAAACACCATATATTTT
CASSPGTAVNTIYF
>-|-|TRBV18|16|TRBJ1-1
TGTGCCAGCTCGCCCCCTGGAAGGCCTAAAAACACTGAAGCTTTCTTT
CASSPPGRPKNTEAFF
>-|-|TRBV5-1|13|TRBJ2-7
TGCGCCAGCAGCGAATCAGGGAACTACGAGCAGTACTTC
CASSESGNYEQYF
>TRBD1|few|TRBV9|15|TRBJ1-2
TGTGCCAGCAGCGTAGGAGCAGGGGGGGACTATGGCTACACCTTC
CASSVGAGGDYGYTF
>TRBD1|few|TRBV19|16|TRBJ2-3
TGTGCCAGTAGGCTAACCGGGACAGGGGGCTGGGATACGCAGTATTTT
CASRLTGTGGWDTQYF
>-|-|TRBV5-1|14|TRBJ2-4
TGCGCCAGCAGCTCGGGAGTAGCCAAAAACATTCAGTACTTC
CASSSGVAKNIQYF
>-|-|TRBV14|15|TRBJ2-1
TGTGCCAGCAGCCCCCAAAGAACTACCTACAATGAGCAGTTCTTC
CASSPQRTTYNEQFF